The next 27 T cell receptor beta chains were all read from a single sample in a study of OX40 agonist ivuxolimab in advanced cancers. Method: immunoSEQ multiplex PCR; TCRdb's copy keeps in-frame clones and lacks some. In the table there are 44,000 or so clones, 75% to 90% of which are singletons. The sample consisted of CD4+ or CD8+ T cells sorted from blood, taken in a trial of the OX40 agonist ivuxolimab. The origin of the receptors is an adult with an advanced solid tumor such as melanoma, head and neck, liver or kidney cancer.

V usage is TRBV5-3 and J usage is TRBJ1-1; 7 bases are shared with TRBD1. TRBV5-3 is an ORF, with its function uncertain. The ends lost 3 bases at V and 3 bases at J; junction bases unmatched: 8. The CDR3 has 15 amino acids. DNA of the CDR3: TGTGCCAGAAGCTCTTACGGACAGGAATACACTGAAGCTTTCTTT. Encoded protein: CARSSYGQEYTEAFF.

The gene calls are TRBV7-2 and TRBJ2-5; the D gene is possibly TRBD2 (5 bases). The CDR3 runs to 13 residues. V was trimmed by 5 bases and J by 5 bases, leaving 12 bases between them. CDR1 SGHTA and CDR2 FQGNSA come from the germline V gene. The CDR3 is CASSRRGFETQYF. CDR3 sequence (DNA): TGTGCCAGCAGCCGCAGAGGGTTTGAGACCCAGTACTTC. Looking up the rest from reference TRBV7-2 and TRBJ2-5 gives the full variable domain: GAGVSQSPSNKVTEKGKDVELRCDPISGHTALYWYRQSLGQGLEFLIYFQGNSAPDKSGLPSDRFSAERTGGSVSTLTIQRTQQEDSAVYLCASSRRGFETQYFGPGTRLLVL.

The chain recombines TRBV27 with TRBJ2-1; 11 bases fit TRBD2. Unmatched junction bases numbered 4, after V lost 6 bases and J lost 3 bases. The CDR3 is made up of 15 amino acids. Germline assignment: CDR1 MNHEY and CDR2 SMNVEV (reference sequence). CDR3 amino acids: CASSAGTSGYNEQFF. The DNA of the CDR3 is TGTGCCAGCAGCGCCGGGACTAGCGGCTACAATGAGCAGTTCTTC.

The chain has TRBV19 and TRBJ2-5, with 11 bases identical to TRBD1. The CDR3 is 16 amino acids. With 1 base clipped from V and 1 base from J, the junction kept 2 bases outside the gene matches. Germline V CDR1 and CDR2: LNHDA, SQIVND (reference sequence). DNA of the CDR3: TGTGCCAGTAGTATAGGGACAGGGGGCTTCCAAGAGACCCAGTACTTC. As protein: CASSIGTGGFQETQYF.

The CDR3 reads CASSFVRAAGANVLTF. CDR3 DNA sequence: TGCGCCAGCAGCTTCGTCAGGGCGGCTGGGGCCAACGTCCTGACTTTC. This chain uses TRBV5-1 with TRBJ2-6; a possible D gene is TRBD1 (5 bases). Germline CDR1 reads SGHRS; CDR2 reads YFSETQ. Between the trimmed V and J ends, which lost 2 bases and 2 bases, there was a span of 11 bases. The CDR3 runs to 16 residues.

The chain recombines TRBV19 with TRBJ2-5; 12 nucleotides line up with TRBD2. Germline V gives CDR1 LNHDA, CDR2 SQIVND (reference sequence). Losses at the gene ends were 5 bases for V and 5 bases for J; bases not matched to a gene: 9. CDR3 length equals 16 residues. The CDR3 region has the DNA TGTGCCAGTAGTGAGAATAGACTAGCGGGAGTCGAGACCCAGTACTTC. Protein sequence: CASSENRLAGVETQYF.

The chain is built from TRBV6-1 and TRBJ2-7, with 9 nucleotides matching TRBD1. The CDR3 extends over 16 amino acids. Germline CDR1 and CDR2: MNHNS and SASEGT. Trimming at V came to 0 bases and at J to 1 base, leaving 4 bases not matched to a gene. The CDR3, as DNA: TGTGCCAGCAGTGAAGCAAGTGGGACAGGGTCCTACGAGCAGTACTTC. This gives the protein CASSEASGTGSYEQYF.

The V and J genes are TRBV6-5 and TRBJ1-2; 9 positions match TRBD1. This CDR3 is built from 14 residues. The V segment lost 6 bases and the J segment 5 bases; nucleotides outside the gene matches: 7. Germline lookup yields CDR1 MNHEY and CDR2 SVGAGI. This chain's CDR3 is CASSTGGLPYGYTF. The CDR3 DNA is TGTGCCAGCAGCACAGGGGGCCTCCCTTATGGCTACACCTTC.

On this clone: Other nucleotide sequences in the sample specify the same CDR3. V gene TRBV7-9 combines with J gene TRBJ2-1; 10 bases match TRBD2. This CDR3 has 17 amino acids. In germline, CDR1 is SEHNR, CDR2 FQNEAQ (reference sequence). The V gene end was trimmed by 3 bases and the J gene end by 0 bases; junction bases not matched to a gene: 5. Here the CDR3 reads CASSFPSSGSSYNEQFF. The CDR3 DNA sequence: TGTGCCAGCAGCTTCCCTTCTAGCGGGAGCTCCTACAATGAGCAGTTCTTC.

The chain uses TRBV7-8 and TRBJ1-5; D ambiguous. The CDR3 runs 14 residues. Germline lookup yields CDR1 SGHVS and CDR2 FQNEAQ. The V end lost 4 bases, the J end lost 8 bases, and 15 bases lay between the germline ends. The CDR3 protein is CASSSPYDREPQHF. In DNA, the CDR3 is TGTGCCAGCAGCTCCCCCTATGATAGGGAGCCCCAGCATTTT.

CDR3 in amino acids: CASSPQAQPHEQYF. The DNA of the CDR3 is TGTGCCAGCTCACCACAGGCCCAACCACACGAGCAGTACTTC. The chain carries TRBV18 and TRBJ2-7, with D hard to call. This CDR3 spans 14 amino acids. CDR1 and CDR2 from the germline V gene are KGHSH and LQKENI. The V gene lost 1 base and the J gene lost 5 bases, with 12 bases spanning the gap.

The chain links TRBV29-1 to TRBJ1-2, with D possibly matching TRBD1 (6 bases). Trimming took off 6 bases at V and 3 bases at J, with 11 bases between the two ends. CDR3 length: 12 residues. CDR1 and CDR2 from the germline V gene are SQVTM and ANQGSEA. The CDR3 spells CSVAQGDYGYTF. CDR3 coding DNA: TGCAGCGTCGCACAGGGAGACTATGGCTACACCTTC.

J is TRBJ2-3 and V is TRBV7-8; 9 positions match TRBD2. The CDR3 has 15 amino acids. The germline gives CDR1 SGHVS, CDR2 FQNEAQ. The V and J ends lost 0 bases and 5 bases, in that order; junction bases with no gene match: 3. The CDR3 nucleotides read TGTGCCAGCAGCTTAGCGGCGGGGGGGAAAGATACGCAGTATTTT. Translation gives CASSLAAGGKDTQYF. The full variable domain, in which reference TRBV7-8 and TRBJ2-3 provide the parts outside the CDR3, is GAGVSQSPRYKVAKRGQDVALRCDPISGHVSLFWYQQALGQGPEFLTYFQNEAQLDKSGLPSDRFFAERPEGSVSTLKIQRTQQEDSAVYLCASSLAAGGKDTQYFGPGTRLTVL.

CDR3 coding DNA: TGTGCCAGTAGTACCACATATCAGCCCCAGCATTTT. It encodes CASSTTYQPQHF. The rearrangement joins TRBV19 to TRBJ1-5; D unresolved. CDR1 and CDR2 (germline): LNHDA, SQIVND (reference sequence). Trimming stripped 4 bases from V and 5 bases from J, with 6 bases between. This CDR3 region has 12 residues.

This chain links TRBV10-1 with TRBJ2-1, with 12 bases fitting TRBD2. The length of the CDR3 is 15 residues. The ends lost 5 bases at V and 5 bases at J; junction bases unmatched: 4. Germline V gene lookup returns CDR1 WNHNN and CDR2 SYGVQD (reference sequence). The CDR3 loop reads CASSPTSGRHNEQFF. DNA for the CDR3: TGCGCCAGCAGTCCAACTAGCGGGAGGCACAATGAGCAGTTCTTC.

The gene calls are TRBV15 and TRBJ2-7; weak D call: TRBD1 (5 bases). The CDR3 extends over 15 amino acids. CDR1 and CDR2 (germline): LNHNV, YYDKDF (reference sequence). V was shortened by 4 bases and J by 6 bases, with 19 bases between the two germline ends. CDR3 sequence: CATSTLEKGLAEQYF. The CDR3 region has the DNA TGTGCCACCAGCACCCTTGAAAAGGGGTTGGCCGAGCAGTACTTC.

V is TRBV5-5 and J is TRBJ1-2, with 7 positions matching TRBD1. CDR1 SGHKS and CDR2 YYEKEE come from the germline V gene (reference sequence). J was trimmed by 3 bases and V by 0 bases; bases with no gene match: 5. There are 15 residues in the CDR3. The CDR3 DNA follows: TGTGCCAGCAGCTTGGACGGGACAGCTCACTATGGCTACACCTTC. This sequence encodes CASSLDGTAHYGYTF.

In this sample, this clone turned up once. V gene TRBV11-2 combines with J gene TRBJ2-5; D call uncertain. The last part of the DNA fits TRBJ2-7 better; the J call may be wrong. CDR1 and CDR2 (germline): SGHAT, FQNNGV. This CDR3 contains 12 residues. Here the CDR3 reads CASSESRIEQYF. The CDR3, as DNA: TGTGCCAGCAGCGAAAGTCGTATCGAGCAGTACTTC.

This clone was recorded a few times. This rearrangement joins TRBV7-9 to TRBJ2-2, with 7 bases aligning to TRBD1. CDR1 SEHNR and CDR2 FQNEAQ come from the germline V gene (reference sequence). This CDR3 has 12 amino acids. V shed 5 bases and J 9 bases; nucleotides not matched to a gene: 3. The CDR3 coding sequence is TGTGCCAGCAGCCTACAGGGGTGGGAGCTGTTTTTT. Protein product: CASSLQGWELFF.

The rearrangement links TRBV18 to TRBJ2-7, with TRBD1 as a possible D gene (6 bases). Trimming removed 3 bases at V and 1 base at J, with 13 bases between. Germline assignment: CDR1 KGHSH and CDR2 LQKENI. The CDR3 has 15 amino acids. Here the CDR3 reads CASSPLGQGSYEQYF. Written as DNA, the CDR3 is TGTGCCAGCTCACCCTTGGGTCAGGGGTCCTACGAGCAGTACTTC.

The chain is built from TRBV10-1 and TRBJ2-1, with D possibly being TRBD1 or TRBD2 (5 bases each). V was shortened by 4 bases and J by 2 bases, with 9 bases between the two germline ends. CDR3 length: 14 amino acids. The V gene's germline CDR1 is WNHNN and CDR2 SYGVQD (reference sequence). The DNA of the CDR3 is TGCGCCAGCAGTGCCCGGGGCGCCTACAATGAGCAGTTCTTC. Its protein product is CASSARGAYNEQFF.

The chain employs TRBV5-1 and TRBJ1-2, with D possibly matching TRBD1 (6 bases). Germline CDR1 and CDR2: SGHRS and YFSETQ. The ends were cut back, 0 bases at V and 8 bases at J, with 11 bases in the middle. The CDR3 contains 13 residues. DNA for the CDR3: TGCGCCAGCAGCTTGGACAGGGCCCCCGGCTACACCTTC. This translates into CASSLDRAPGYTF.

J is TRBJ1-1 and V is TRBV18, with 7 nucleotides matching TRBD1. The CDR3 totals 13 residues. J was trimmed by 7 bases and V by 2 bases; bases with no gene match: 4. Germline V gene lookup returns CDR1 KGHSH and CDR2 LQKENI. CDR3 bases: TGTGCCAGCTCACCAACACAGGGGTTTGAAGCTTTCTTT. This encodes CASSPTQGFEAFF.

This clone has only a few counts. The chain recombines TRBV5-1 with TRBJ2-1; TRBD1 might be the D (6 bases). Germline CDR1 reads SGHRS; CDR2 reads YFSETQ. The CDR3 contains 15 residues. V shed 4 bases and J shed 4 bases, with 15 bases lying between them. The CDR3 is CASSPGQSFYNEQFF. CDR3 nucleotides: TGCGCCAGCAGCCCCGGACAGAGTTTTTACAATGAGCAGTTCTTC.

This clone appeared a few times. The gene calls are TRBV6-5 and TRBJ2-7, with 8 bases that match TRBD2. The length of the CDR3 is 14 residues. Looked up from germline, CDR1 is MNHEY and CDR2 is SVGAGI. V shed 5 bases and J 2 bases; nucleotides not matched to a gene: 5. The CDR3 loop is CASSAASGPYEQYF. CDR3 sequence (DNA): TGTGCCAGCAGTGCCGCTAGCGGGCCCTACGAGCAGTACTTC.

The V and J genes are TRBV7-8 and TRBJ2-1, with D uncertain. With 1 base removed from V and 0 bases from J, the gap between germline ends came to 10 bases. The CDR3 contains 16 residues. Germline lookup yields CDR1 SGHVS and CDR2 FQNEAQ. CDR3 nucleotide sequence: TGTGCCAGCAGCTTAGAGGGCCCTGCCTCCTACAATGAGCAGTTCTTC. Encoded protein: CASSLEGPASYNEQFF.

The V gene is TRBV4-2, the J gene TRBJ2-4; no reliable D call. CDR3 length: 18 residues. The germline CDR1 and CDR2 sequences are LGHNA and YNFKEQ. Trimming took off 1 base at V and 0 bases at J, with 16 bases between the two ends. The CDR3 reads CASSQGASTSRAKNIQYF. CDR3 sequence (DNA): TGTGCCAGCAGCCAAGGAGCGTCTACTTCTCGAGCCAAAAACATTCAGTACTTC.